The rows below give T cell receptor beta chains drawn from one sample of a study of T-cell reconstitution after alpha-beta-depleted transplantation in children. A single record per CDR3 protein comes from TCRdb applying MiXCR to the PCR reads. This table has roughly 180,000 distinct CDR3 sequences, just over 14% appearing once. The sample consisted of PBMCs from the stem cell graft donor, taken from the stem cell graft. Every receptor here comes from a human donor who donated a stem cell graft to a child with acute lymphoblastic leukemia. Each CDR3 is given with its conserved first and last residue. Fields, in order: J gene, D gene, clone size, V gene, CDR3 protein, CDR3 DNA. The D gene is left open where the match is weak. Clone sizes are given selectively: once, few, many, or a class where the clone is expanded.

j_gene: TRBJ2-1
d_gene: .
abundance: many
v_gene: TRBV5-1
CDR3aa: CASSFSGTNDGQFF
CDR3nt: TGCGCCAGCAGCTTCTCCGGGACAAACGACGGGCAGTTCTTC

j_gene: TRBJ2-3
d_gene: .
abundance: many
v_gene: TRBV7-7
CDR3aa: CASSLGIAGTDTQYF
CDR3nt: TGTGCTAGCAGCTTAGGTATAGCGGGCACAGATACGCAGTATTTT

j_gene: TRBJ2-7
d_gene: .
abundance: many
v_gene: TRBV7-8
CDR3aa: CASERVGSYEQYF
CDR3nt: TGTGCCAGCGAAAGGGTGGGCTCCTACGAGCAGTACTTC

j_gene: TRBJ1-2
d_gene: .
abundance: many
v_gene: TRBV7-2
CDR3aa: CASSLRGTGYTF
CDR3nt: TGTGCCAGCAGCTTAAGGGGGACTGGCTACACCTTC

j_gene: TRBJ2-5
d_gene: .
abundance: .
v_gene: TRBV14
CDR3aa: CASSPKSTGRETQYF
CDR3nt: TGTGCCAGCAGCCCGAAATCGACAGGAAGGGAGACCCAGTACTTC

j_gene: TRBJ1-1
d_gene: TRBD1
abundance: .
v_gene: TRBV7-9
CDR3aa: CASSTGDRGKNTEAFF
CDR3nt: TGTGCCAGCAGCACAGGGGACAGGGGGAAGAACACTGAAGCTTTCTTT

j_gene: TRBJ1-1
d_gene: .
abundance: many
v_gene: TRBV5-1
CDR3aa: CASSLEYKNTEAFF
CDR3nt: TGCGCCAGCAGCTTGGAATACAAGAACACTGAAGCTTTCTTT

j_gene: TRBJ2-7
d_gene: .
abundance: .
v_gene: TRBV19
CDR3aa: CASQQTPYEQYF
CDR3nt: TGTGCCAGCCAGCAGACCCCCTACGAGCAGTACTTC

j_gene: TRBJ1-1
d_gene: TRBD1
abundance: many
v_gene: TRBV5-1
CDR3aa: CASSFGSGRGFSRGTEAFF
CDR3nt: TGCGCCAGCAGCTTTGGTTCGGGCAGGGGGTTCTCGAGGGGCACTGAAGCTTTCTTT

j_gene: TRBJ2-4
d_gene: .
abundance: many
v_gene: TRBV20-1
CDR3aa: CSARAPSWGAKNIQYF
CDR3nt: TGCAGTGCTAGAGCCCCGTCCTGGGGTGCCAAAAACATTCAGTACTTC

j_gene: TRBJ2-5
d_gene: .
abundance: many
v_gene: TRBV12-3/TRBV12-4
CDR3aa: CASSRDTRETQYF
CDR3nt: TGTGCCAGCAGTAGGGACACTAGGGAGACCCAGTACTTC

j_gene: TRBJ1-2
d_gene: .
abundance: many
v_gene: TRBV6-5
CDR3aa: CASSYSTPEDYGYTF
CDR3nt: TGTGCCAGCAGTTACTCGACACCAGAGGACTATGGCTACACCTTC

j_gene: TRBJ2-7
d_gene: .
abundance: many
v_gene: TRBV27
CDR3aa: CASSFGWGIRSYEQYF
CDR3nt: TGTGCCAGCAGTTTTGGGTGGGGGATTCGCTCCTACGAGCAGTACTTC

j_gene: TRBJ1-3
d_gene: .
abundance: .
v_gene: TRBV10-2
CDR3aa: CASSGQGSGNTIYF
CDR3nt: TGCGCCAGCAGTGGTCAAGGCTCCGGAAACACCATATATTTT

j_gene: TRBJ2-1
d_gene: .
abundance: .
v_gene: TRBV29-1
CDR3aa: CSVETGTRTSEQFF
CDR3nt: TGCAGCGTTGAAACGGGGACACGGACGAGTGAGCAGTTCTTC

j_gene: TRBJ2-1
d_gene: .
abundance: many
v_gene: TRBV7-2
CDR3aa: CASSLGAGAGNEQFF
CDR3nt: TGTGCCAGCAGCCTAGGGGCAGGGGCAGGGAATGAGCAGTTCTTC

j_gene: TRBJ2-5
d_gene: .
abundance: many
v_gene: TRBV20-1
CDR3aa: CSASREETQYF
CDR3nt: TGCAGTGCTTCTAGAGAGGAGACCCAGTACTTC

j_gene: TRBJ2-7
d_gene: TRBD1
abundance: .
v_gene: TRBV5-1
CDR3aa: CASSDYRDRGHEQYF
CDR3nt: TGCGCCAGCAGCGATTACCGGGACAGGGGTCACGAGCAGTACTTC

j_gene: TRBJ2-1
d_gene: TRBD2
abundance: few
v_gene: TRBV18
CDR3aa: CASSPYTGTSGSRNEQFF
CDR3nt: TGTGCCAGCTCGCCCTATACCGGGACTAGCGGGAGTAGGAATGAGCAGTTCTTC

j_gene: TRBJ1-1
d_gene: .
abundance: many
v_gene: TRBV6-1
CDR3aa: CASRLGSDAEAFF
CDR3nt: TGTGCCAGCAGGCTTGGGTCAGACGCTGAAGCTTTCTTT

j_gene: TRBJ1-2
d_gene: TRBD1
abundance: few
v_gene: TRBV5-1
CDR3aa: CASSLVAGQGQGYTF
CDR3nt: TGCGCCAGCAGCTTGGTAGCCGGACAGGGTCAAGGCTACACCTTC

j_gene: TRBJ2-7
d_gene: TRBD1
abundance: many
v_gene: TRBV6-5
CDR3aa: CASSYTGQGREQYF
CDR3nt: TGTGCCAGCAGTTACACGGGACAGGGTAGAGAGCAGTACTTC

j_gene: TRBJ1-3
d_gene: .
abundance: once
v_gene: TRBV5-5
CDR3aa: CASSLQPLSGNTIYF
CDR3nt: TGTGCCAGCAGCTTACAACCGCTCTCTGGAAACACCATATATTTT

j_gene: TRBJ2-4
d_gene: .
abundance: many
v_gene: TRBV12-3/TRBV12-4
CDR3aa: CASGRAKNIQYF
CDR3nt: TGTGCCAGCGGGCGGGCCAAAAACATTCAGTACTTC

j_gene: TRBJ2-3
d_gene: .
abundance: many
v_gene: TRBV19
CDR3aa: CASSIGPIQGTQYF
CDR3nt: TGTGCCAGTAGTATAGGGCCGATCCAGGGGACGCAGTATTTT

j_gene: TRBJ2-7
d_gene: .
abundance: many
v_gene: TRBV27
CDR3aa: CASSIRGSYEQYF
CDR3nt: TGTGCCAGCAGTATCCGGGGTTCCTACGAGCAGTACTTC

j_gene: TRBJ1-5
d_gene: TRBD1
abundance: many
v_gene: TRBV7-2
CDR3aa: CASSWTGEQPQHF
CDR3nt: TGTGCCAGCAGCTGGACAGGGGAACAGCCCCAGCATTTT

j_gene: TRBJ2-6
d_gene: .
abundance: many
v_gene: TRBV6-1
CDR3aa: CASRNRVSVSGANVLTF
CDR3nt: TGTGCCAGCAGGAACAGGGTATCCGTCTCTGGGGCCAACGTCCTGACTTTC

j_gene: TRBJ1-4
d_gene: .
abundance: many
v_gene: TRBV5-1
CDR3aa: CASSSGELDGLFF
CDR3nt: TGCGCCAGCAGCAGTGGTGAACTCGACGGACTGTTTTTT

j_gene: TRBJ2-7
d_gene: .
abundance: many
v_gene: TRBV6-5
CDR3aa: CASSYPRAHEQYF
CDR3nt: TGTGCCAGCAGTTACCCCAGGGCCCACGAGCAGTACTTC

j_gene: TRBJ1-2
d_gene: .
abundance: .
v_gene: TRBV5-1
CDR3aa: CASSLEQEIHGYTF
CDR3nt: TGCGCCAGCAGCTTAGAACAGGAAATCCATGGCTACACCTTC

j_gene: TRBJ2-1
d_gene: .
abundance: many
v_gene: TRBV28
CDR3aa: CASSSGSDYNEQFF
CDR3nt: TGTGCCAGCAGTTCAGGGAGTGACTACAATGAGCAGTTCTTC

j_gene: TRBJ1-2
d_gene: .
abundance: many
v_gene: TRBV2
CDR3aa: CASRAGTTMRGYTF
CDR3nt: TGTGCCAGCAGGGCCGGGACTACTATGAGGGGCTACACCTTC

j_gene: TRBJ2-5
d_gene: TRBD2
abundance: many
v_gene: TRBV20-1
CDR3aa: CSATSGLLAGGGRETQYF
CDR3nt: TGCAGTGCTACCTCTGGGCTACTAGCGGGAGGTGGGAGGGAGACCCAGTACTTC

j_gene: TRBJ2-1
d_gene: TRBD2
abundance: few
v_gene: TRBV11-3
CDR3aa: CASSLTLTSGSEQFF
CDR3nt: TGTGCCAGCAGCTTAACTCTGACTAGCGGGAGTGAGCAGTTCTTC

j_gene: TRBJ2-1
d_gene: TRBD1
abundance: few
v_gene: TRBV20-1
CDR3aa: CSARVTGIAYNEQFF
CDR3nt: TGCAGTGCTAGAGTGACAGGGATCGCCTACAATGAGCAGTTCTTC

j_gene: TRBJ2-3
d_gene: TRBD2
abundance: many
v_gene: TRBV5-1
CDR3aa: CASSGGLAGARDTQYF
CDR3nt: TGCGCCAGCAGCGGTGGGCTAGCGGGTGCGCGGGATACGCAGTATTTT

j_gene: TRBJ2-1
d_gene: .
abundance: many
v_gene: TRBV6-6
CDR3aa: CASGGGGVSSYNEQFF
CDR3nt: TGTGCCAGCGGAGGAGGGGGAGTAAGCTCCTACAATGAGCAGTTCTTC